The TCR beta chain described here comes from a study of blood T cell repertoires in COVID-19 (dated by TCRdb to the early 2020s). Looking at the study overall: The collaborator samples originated in the United States, Italy and Spain and spanned the acute and convalescent phases of COVID-19. The material from the prospective study consisted of cDNA or gDNA derived from T cells, B-cell-depleted T cells, or PBMCs. Nearly every sample came with metadata listing a de-identified subject ID, COVID-19 status, age in years and sex. The samples were drawn from two sources: the first 160 participants of the ongoing ImmuneRACE study, and 1,200 or so subjects contributed by 6 global collaborators. Subjects who had been exposed to COVID-19, were actively infected with it, or had recovered from it provided the deeply sampled blood TCRbeta repertoires that made up the dataset. The repertoires were made available in a free public database intended to serve as a resource for research on the immune response to SARS-CoV-2. Where available, HLA class I and class II types were obtained from metadata supplied by the sample provider rather than from assay-based typing.

Unmatched junction bases come to 3, with V trimmed by 5 bases and J by 0 bases. Taken from cysteine to phenylalanine, the CDR3 has 15 residues. The retained sequence is limited to the CDR3, 45 bases, with the frame set at the first base. The germline V gene encodes CDR1 SGHNT and CDR2 YENEEA. The immunoSEQ Assay, a bias-controlled multiplex PCR, was used to amplify TCRbeta CDR3 regions from genomic DNA. The original methods were these. Within the assay, amplification of reference gene primers was used to estimate how many nucleated cells each sample contained. To quantify the absolute abundance of each unique TCRbeta CDR3 rearrangement, sequence reads were collapsed and filtered. For each sample, productive Simpson clonality was calculated as the square root of Simpson's diversity index over productive rearrangements. In TCRdb, the immuneACCESS table is reduced to in-frame sequences with V and J assigned. These tables do not hold every clone; where another copy was compared, an unresolved V gene accounts for under half, and the others remain unexplained. The DNA gave D and trimming, while V, J and clone size come from that table. The sample profile shows around 30,000 clones; about nine tenths of them were found once. Together, the top ten hold roughly an eighth of the sample.

Collaborating institutions collected whole blood in K2EDTA tubes following their own protocols. For TCRbeta analysis, collaborators shipped samples in one of three forms: frozen whole blood, isolated PBMCs, or DNA extracted from either of those sample types. A note on this clone: No antigen is known for it. Qualities for individual bases were not recorded, and no much larger clone is one base off.

The paper's findings and limits, for the study overall: The amount of clinical and demographic metadata varied by source and participant and was provided uncurated.

The chain employs TRBV11-3 and TRBJ2-2, and TRBD1 aligns with 7 junction nucleotides. The receptor comes from a man aged 60 to 75 with active COVID-19. The source material was peripheral blood. The bases are TGTGCCAGCAGCCGAGACAGGGCGAACACCGGGGAGCTGTTTTTT. It specifies CASSRDRANTGELFF.